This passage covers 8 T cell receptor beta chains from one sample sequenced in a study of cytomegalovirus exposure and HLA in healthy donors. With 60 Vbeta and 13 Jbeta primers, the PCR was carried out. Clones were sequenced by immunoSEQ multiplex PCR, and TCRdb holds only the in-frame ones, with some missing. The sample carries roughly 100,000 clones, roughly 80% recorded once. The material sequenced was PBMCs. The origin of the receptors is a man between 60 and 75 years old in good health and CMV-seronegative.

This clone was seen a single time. The CDR3 spells CASSLEGQSTYEQYF. In DNA, the CDR3 is TGCGCCAGCAGCTTGGAGGGACAGAGCACCTACGAGCAGTACTTC. This chain links TRBV5-1 with TRBJ2-7; 7 nucleotides match TRBD1. The CDR3 has 15 residues. Unmatched junction bases numbered 5, after V lost 0 bases and J lost 2 bases. Germline V CDR1 and CDR2: SGHRS, YFSETQ.

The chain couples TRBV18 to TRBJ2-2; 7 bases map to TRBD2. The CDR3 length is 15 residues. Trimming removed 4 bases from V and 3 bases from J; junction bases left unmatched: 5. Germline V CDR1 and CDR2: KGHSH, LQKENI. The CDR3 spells CASSQGLPDTGELFF. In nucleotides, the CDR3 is TGTGCCAGCTCACAGGGACTACCCGACACCGGGGAGCTGTTTTTT.

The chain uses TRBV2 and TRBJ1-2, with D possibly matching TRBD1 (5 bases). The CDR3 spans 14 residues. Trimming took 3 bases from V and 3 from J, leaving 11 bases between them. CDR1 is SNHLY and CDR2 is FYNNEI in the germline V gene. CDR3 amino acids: CASSDDSEDYGYTF. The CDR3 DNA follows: TGTGCCAGCAGTGATGACAGCGAGGACTATGGCTACACCTTC.

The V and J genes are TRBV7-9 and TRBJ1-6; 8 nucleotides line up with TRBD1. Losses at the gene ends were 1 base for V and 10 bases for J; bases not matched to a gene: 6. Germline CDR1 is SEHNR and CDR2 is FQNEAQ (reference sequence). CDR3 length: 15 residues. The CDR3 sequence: CASSLENRGKSPLHF. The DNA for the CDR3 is TGTGCCAGCAGCTTAGAAAACAGGGGGAAATCACCCCTCCACTTT.

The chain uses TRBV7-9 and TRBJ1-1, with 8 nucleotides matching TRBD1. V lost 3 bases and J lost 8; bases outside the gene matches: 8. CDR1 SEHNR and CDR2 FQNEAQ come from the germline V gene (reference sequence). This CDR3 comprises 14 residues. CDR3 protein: CASSFQGAREEAFF. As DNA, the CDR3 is TGTGCCAGCAGCTTCCAGGGGGCGCGAGAAGAAGCTTTCTTT. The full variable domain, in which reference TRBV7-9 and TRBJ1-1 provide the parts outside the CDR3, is DTGVSQNPRHKITKRGQNVTFRCDPISEHNRLYWYRQTLGQGPEFLTYFQNEAQLEKSRLLSDRFSAERPKGSFSTLEIQRTEQGDSAMYLCASSFQGAREEAFFGQGTRLTVV.

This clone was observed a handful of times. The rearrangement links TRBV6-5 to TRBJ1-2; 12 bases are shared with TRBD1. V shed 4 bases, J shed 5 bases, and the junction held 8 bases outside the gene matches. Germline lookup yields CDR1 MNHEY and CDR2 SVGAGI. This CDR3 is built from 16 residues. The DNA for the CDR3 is TGTGCCAGCAGTTCCGGGACAGGGGGCGAACGGTATGGCTACACCTTC. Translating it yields CASSSGTGGERYGYTF.

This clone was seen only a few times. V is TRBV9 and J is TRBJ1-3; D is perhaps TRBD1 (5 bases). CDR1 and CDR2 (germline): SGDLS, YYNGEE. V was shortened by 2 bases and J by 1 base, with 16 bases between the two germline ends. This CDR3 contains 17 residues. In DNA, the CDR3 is TGTGCCAGCAGCGTTAACCCTCCGACAGCTTCTGGAAACACCATATATTTT. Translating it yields CASSVNPPTASGNTIYF.

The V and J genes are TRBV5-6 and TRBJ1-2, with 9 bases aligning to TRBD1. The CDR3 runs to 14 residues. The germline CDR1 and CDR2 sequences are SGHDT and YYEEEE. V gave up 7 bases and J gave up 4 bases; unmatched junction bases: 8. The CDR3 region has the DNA TGTGCCAGCGGAGGGACAGGGAAGTTCTATGGCTACACCTTC. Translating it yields CASGGTGKFYGYTF.